These 9 T cell receptor beta chains were all obtained from the same sample, sequenced in a study of T-cell memory formation after mild COVID-19. TCRdb re-derived calls from the 5' RACE reads in MiXCR, one entry per CDR3 protein. The repertoire consists of more than 150,000 distinct CDR3 sequences, with over 20% occurring once and the leading ten covering under 25%. The specimen was PBMCs or a T cell subset sorted from them (not recorded which). These receptors were collected from an adult woman who had mild COVID-19 (a few samples of this study predate the infection). Cell type and time point are not known.

The V call is TRBV27, the J call TRBJ1-2, with D maybe TRBD1 (6 bases). CDR1 and CDR2 (germline): MNHEY, SMNVEV (reference sequence). V was shortened by 3 bases and J by 8 bases, with 13 bases between the two germline ends. The CDR3 length is 13 residues. This CDR3 reads CASSFAGGAGYTF. The CDR3 nucleotides are TGTGCCAGCAGTTTCGCGGGGGGGGCCGGCTACACCTTC.

This clonotype was seen more than once but under ten times. This chain links TRBV20-1 with TRBJ2-7, with 10 bases that match TRBD2. After removal of 6 bases from V and 2 bases from J, the junction contained 4 bases not matched to a gene. CDR1 and CDR2 from the germline V gene are DFQATT and SNEGSKA (reference sequence). This CDR3 is 13 amino acids long. CDR3 sequence (DNA): TGCAGTGCCGCTAGCGGGAGCGCCTACGAGCAGTACTTC. The encoded protein is CSAASGSAYEQYF.

The chain is built from TRBV7-9 and TRBJ1-4; the match to TRBD1 covers 9 bases. V was pared by 0 bases and J by 1 base, with 3 bases of the junction left unmatched. CDR1 SEHNR and CDR2 FQNEAQ come from the germline V gene (reference sequence). This CDR3 region has 17 residues. The CDR3: CASSLAGTGRTNEKLFF. In DNA form, the CDR3 reads TGTGCCAGCAGCTTAGCTGGGACAGGGAGAACTAATGAAAAACTGTTTTTT.

The chain carries TRBV27 and TRBJ2-5; TRBD2 aligns across 9 bases. This CDR3 contains 15 residues. Per the germline V gene, CDR1 is MNHEY and CDR2 is SMNVEV (reference sequence). Germline trimming cut 7 bases from V and 1 base from J; bases unmatched to any gene: 7. DNA for the CDR3: TGTGCCAGCACCCCAAGCGGGGGGCTCCAAGAGACCCAGTACTTC. Its protein is CASTPSGGLQETQYF.

This clonotype was counted only a few times. The chain joins TRBV27 to TRBJ2-1, with D perhaps matching TRBD1 or TRBD2 (5 bases each). Trimming shortened V by 2 bases and J by 9 bases, and 17 bases separated the two germline ends. CDR3 length: 15 residues. From germline, CDR1 is MNHEY and CDR2 SMNVEV (reference sequence). CDR3 region: CASSLRDGTVGEQFF. CDR3 in DNA: TGTGCCAGCAGTTTACGAGATGGGACGGTAGGTGAGCAGTTCTTC.

The rearrangement uses TRBV3-1 and TRBJ1-5; D is possibly TRBD1 (5 bases). This CDR3 comprises 16 residues. Germline V CDR1 and CDR2: LGHDT, YNNKEL (reference sequence). Trimming left V 0 bases short and J 4 bases short, with 13 bases between. In DNA form, the CDR3 reads TGTGCCAGCAGCCAAGAAGTCAGGGACGTTAATCAGCCCCAGCATTTT. It translates to CASSQEVRDVNQPQHF.

V is TRBV11-2 and J is TRBJ2-4, with D maybe TRBD2 (5 bases). Deletions cut 5 bases from V and 2 bases from J, with 10 bases between. Germline CDR1 SGHAT, CDR2 FQNNGV. The CDR3 totals 14 residues. The DNA of the CDR3 is TGTGCCAGCAGCCCGGGATTGACCAAAAACATTCAGTACTTC. Translated, it gives CASSPGLTKNIQYF.

This clonotype has more than one count but fewer than ten. The chain links TRBV3-1 to TRBJ2-2; 10 positions agree with TRBD2. V lost 5 bases, J lost 4 bases, and 7 bases stayed unmatched. Germline loops: CDR1 LGHDT, CDR2 YNNKEL (reference sequence). The CDR3 is 16 amino acids. DNA of the CDR3: TGTGCCAGCAGCTCTTCTAGCGGGGGTTCCACCGGGGAGCTGTTTTTT. This encodes CASSSSSGGSTGELFF.

This clonotype has just a few counts. V and J are TRBV7-6 and TRBJ2-2; 9 bases align to TRBD1. Trimming cost V 7 bases and J 1 base; bases outside gene matches: 7. The CDR3 has 16 amino acids. Germline V CDR1 and CDR2: SGHVS, FNYEAQ. The CDR3 spells CASIPGGQGNTGELFF. The CDR3 bases are TGTGCCAGCATCCCGGGGGGACAGGGGAACACCGGGGAGCTGTTTTTT.